Here is one TCR beta chain with its context. The assay was immunoSEQ multiplex PCR, and TCRdb's table has in-frame clones only and misses some. This sample has over 150,000 clones, with 70% to 90% found just once. The record originates from a study of blood T cell repertoires in COVID-19. This clonotype originated in an elderly woman with COVID-19, enrolled during active disease. Sequenced material: peripheral blood.

In nucleotides, the CDR3 is TGCGCCAGCAGCGTGGCGGGGGGAGACTCCTACGAGCAGTACTTC. Its translation is CASSVAGGDSYEQYF. This chain uses TRBV5-1 with TRBJ2-7; 8 positions match TRBD2. The germline V gene encodes CDR1 SGHRS and CDR2 YFSETQ. Germline trimming cut 4 bases from V and 0 bases from J; bases unmatched to any gene: 6. There are 15 residues in the CDR3.